This T cell receptor (beta chain) is from a study of cytomegalovirus exposure and HLA in healthy donors. V shed 4 bases and J 3 bases; nucleotides not matched to a gene: 7. Germline V lookup: CDR1 SGHRS, CDR2 YFSETQ. This CDR3 region has 14 residues. The PCR contained 60 Vbeta and 13 Jbeta primers. Clones were sequenced by immunoSEQ multiplex PCR, and TCRdb holds only the in-frame ones, with some missing. In the table there are fewer than 150,000 clones, around 76% of which are singletons. The specimen was PBMCs. This TCR derives from a male donor in good health and CMV-seronegative. The V gene is TRBV5-1, the J gene TRBJ2-7; 7 positions match TRBD1. CDR3 coding DNA: TGCGCCAGCAGCCCACACGACAGGGACTACGAGCAGTACTTC. Translated: CASSPHDRDYEQYF.